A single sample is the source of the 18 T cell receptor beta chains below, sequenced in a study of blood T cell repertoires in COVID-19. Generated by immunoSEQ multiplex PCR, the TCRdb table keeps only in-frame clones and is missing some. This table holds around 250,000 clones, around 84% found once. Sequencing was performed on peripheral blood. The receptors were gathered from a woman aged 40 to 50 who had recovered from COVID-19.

The CDR3 protein is CASSYSKNSPGNTIYF. Here the CDR3 DNA reads TGTGCCAGCAGTTACTCGAAAAACAGTCCTGGAAACACCATATATTTT. The chain recombines TRBV6-5 with TRBJ1-3; D remains unclear. V was cut by 0 bases and J by 2 bases, with 11 bases left in between. The CDR3 runs 16 residues. Looked up from germline, CDR1 is MNHEY and CDR2 is SVGAGI.

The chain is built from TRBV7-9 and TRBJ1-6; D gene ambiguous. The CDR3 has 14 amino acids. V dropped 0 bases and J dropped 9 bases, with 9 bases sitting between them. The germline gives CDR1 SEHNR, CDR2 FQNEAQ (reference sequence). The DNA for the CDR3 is TGTGCCAGCAGCTTAGCGCAGTTCCTTTCACCCCTCCACTTT. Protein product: CASSLAQFLSPLHF.

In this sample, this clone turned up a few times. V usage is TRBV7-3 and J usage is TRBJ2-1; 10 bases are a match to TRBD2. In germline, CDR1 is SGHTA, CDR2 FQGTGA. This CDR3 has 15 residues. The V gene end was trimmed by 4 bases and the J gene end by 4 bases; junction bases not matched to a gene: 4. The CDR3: CASSSGTSVYNEQFF. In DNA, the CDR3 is TGTGCCAGCAGCTCCGGGACTAGCGTTTACAATGAGCAGTTCTTC.

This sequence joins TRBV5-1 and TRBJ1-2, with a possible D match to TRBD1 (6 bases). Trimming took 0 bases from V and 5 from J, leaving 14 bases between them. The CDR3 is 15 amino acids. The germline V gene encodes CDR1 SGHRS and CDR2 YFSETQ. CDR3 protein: CASSLAVDRVYGYTF. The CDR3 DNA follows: TGCGCCAGCAGCTTGGCCGTGGACAGAGTTTATGGCTACACCTTC.

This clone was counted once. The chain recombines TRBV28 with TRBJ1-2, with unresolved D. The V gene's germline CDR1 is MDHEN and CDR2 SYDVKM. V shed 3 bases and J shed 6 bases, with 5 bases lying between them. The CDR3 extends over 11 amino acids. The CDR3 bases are TGTGCCAGCAGTTTCCGGGATGGCTACACCTTC. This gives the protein CASSFRDGYTF.

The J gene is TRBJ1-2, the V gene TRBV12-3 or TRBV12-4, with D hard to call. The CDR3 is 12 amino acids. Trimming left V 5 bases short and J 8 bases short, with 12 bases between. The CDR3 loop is CASSTRIGGYTF. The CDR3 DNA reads TGTGCCAGCAGTACGAGGATTGGAGGCTACACCTTC.

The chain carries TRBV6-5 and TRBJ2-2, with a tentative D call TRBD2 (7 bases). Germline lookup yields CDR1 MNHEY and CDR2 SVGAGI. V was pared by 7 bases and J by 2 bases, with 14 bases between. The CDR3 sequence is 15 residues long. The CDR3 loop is CASNSRGPNTGELFF. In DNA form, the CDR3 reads TGTGCCAGCAACTCGCGGGGGCCTAACACCGGGGAGCTGTTTTTT.

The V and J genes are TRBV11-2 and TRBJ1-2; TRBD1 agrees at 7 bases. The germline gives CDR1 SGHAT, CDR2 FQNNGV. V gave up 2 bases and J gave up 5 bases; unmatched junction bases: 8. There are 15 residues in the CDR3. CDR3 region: CASSLQGGLSYGYTF. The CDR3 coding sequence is TGTGCCAGCAGCTTACAGGGGGGACTCTCGTATGGCTACACCTTC.

CDR3 protein: CASSHGVVGETQYF. The CDR3 DNA sequence: TGTGCCAGCAGCCACGGGGTTGTGGGAGAGACCCAGTACTTC. The chain is built from TRBV5-6 and TRBJ2-5; D might be TRBD2 (5 bases). The CDR3 length is 14 residues. Trimming took off 4 bases at V and 4 bases at J, with 14 bases between the two ends. Germline V lookup: CDR1 SGHDT, CDR2 YYEEEE. Complete variable domain (other parts from reference TRBV5-6 and TRBJ2-5): DAGVTQSPTHLIKTRGQQVTLRCSPKSGHDTVSWYQQALGQGPQFIFQYYEEEERQRGNFPDRFSGHQFPNYSSELNVNALLLGDSALYLCASSHGVVGETQYFGPGTRLLVL.

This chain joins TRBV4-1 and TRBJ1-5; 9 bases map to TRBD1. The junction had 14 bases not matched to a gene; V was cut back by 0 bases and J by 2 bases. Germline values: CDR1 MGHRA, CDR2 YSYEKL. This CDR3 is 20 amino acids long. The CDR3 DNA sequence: TGCGCCAGCAGCCAAGAAATACAGAAGACAGGGGGTGGGCGCAATCAGCCCCAGCATTTT. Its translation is CASSQEIQKTGGGRNQPQHF.

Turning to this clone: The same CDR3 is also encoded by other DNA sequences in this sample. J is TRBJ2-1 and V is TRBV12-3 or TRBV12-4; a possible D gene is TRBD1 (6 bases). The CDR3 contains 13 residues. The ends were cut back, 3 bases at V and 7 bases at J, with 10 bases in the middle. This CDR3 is CASSFNRVNEQFF. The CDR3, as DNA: TGTGCCAGCAGTTTCAACAGGGTTAATGAGCAGTTCTTC.

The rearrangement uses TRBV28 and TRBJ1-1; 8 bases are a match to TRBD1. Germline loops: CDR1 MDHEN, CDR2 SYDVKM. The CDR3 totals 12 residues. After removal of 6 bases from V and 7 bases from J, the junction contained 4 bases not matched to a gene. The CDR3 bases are TGTGCCAGCAGAAGCGGACAGGGTGAAGCTTTCTTT. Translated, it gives CASRSGQGEAFF.

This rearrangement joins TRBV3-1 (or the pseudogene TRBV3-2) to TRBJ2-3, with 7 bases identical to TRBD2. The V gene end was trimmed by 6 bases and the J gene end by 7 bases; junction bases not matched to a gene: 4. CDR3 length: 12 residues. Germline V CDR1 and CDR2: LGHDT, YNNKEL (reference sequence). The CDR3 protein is CASSHGRYTQYF. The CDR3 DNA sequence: TGTGCCAGCAGTCACGGGAGGTATACGCAGTATTTT.

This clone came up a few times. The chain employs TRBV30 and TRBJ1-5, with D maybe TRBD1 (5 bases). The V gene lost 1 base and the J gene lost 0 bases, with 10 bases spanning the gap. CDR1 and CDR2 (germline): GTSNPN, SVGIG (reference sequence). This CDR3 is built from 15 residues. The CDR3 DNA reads TGTGCCTGGAGTGCCTCAGGGTATAGCAATCAGCCCCAGCATTTT. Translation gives CAWSASGYSNQPQHF.

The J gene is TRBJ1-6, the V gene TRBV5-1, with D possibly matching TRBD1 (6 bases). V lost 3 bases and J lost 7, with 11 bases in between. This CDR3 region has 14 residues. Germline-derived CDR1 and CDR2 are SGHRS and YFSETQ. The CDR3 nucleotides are TGCGCCAGCAGCTCGGACAGCGTCAATTCACCCCTCCACTTT. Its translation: CASSSDSVNSPLHF.

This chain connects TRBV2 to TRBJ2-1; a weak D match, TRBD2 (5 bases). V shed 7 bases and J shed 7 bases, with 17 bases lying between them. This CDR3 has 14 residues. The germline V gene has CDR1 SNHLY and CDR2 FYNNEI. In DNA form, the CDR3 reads TGTGCCAGCAATGGCGGGCCATCTCGGAATGAGCAGTTCTTC. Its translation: CASNGGPSRNEQFF.

Here the CDR3 DNA reads TGTGCCAGCAGCCGGGACAGGGGACGGGAGACCCAGTACTTC. Translating gives CASSRDRGRETQYF. This chain links TRBV7-7 with TRBJ2-5; TRBD1 agrees at 10 bases. The V segment lost 5 bases and the J segment 5 bases; nucleotides outside the gene matches: 5. Germline values: CDR1 SSHAT, CDR2 FNYEAQ (reference sequence). There are 14 residues in the CDR3.

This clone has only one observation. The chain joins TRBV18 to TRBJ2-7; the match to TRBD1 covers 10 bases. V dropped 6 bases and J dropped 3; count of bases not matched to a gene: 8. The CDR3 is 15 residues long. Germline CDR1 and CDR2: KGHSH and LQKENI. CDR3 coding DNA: TGTGCCAGCTCCCCCGGGGGACAGGGGATCTACGAGCAGTACTTC. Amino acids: CASSPGGQGIYEQYF.